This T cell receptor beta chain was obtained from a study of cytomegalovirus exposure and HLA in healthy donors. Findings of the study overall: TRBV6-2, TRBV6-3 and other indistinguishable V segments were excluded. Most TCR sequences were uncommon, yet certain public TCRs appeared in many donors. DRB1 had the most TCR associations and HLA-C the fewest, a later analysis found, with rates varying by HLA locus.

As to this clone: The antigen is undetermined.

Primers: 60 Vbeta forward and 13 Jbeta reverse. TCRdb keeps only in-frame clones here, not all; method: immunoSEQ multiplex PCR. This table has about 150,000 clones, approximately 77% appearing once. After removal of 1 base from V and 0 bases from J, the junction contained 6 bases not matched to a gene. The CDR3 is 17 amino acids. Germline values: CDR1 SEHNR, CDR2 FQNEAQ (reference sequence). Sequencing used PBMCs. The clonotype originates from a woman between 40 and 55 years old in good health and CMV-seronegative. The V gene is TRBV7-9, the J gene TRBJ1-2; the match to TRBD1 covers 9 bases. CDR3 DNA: TGTGCCAGCAGCTTAGGGGGGGGACAGGGAGCTAACTATGGCTACACCTTC. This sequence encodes CASSLGGGQGANYGYTF. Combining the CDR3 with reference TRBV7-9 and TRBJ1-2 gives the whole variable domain DTGVSQNPRHKITKRGQNVTFRCDPISEHNRLYWYRQTLGQGPEFLTYFQNEAQLEKSRLLSDRFSAERPKGSFSTLEIQRTEQGDSAMYLCASSLGGGQGANYGYTFGSGTRLTVV.